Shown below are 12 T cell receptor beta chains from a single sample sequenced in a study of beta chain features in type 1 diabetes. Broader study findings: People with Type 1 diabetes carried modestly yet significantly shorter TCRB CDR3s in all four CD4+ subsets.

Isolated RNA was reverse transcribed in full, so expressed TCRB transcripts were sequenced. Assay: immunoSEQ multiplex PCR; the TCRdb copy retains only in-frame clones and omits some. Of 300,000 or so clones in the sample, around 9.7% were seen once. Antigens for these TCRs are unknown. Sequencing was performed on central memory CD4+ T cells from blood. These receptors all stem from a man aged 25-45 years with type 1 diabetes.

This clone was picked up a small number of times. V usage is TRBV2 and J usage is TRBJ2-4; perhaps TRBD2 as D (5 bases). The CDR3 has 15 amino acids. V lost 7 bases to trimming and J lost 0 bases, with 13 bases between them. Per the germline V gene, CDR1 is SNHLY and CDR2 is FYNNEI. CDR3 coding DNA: TGTGCCAGCACTGAGGGAGAGTTAGCCAAAAACATTCAGTACTTC. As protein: CASTEGELAKNIQYF.

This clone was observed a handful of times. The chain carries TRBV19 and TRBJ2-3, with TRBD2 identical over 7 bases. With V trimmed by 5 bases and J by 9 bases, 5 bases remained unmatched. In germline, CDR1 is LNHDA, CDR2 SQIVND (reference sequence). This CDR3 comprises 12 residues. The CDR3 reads CASSFSGWTQYF. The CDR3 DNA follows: TGTGCCAGTAGTTTTAGCGGGTGGACGCAGTATTTT.

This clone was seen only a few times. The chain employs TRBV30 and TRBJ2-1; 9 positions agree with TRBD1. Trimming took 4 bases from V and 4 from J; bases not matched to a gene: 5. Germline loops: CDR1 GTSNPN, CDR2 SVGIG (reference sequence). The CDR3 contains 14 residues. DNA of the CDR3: TGTGCCTGGACCGGGACAGGGCCATACAATGAGCAGTTCTTC. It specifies CAWTGTGPYNEQFF. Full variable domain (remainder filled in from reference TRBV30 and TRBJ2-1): SQTIHQWPATLVQPVGSPLSLECTVEGTSNPNLYWYRQAAGRGLQLLFYSVGIGQISSEVPQNLSASRPQDRQFILSSKKLLLSDSGFYLCAWTGTGPYNEQFFGPGTRLTVL.

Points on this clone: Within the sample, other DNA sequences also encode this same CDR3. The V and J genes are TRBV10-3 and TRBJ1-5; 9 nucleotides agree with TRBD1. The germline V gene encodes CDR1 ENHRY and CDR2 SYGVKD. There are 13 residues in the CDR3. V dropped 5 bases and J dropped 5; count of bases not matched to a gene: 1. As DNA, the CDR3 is TGTGCCATCAGTACAGGGGGCGATCAGCCCCAGCATTTT. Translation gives CAISTGGDQPQHF.

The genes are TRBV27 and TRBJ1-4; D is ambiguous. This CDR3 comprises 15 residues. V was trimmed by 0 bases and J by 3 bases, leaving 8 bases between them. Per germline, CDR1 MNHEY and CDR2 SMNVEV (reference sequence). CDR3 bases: TGTGCCAGCAGTTTATCGAGGGTGGCTAATGAAAAACTGTTTTTT. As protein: CASSLSRVANEKLFF.

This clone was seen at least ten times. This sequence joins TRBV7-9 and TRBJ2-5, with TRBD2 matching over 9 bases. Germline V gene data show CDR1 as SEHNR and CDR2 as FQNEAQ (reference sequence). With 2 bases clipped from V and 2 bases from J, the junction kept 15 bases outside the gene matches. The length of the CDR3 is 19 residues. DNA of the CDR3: TGTGCCAGCAGCTTACTTCCGGGGGAGACTAGCGGTTTACAAGAGACCCAGTACTTC. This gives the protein CASSLLPGETSGLQETQYF. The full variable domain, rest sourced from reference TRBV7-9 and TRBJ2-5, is DTGVSQNPRHKITKRGQNVTFRCDPISEHNRLYWYRQTLGQGPEFLTYFQNEAQLEKSRLLSDRFSAERPKGSFSTLEIQRTEQGDSAMYLCASSLLPGETSGLQETQYFGPGTRLLVL.

The CDR3 loop reads CASSEKWIRDTQYF. Written as DNA, the CDR3 is TGTGCCAGCAGTGAAAAATGGATTAGGGATACGCAGTATTTT. V and J are TRBV2 and TRBJ2-3; unclear D gene. Germline V gene data show CDR1 as SNHLY and CDR2 as FYNNEI. The CDR3 spans 14 residues. Deletions cut 2 bases from V and 6 bases from J, with 12 bases between.

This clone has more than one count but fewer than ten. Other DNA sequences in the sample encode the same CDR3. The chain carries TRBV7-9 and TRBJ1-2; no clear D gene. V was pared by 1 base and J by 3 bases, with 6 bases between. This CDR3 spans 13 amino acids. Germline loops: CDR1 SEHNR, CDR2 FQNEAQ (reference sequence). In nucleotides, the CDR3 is TGTGCCAGCAGCTTAGGCCGAGACTATGGCTACACCTTC. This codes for CASSLGRDYGYTF.

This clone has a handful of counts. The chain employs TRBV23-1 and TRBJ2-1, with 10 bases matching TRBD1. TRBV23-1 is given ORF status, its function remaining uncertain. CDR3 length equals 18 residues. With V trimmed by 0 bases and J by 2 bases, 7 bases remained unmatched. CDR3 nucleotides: TGCGCCAGCAGTCAATCGGGGACAGGGGTAGGGGCCTACAATGAGCAGTTCTTC. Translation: CASSQSGTGVGAYNEQFF.

The CDR3 DNA reads TGTGCTAGTGCGGCACAGGGGGTTGGGAGTCAGCCCCAGCATTTT. Its protein product is CASAAQGVGSQPQHF. The chain combines TRBV12-5 with TRBJ1-5; the match to TRBD1 covers 8 bases. J gave up 6 bases and V 7 bases, and 11 bases lay outside the gene matches. Germline lookup yields CDR1 LGHNT and CDR2 FRNRAP. The CDR3 length is 15 residues.

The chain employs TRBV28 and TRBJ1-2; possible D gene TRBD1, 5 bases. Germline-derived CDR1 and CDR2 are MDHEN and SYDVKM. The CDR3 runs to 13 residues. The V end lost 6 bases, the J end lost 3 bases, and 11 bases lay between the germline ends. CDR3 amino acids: CASSKGRDYGYTF. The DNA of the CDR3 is TGTGCCAGCAGCAAAGGCAGGGACTATGGCTACACCTTC.

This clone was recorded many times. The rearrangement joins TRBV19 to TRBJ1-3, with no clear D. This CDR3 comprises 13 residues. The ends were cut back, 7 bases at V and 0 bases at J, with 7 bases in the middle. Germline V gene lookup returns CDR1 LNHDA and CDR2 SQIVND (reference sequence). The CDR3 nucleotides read TGTGCCAGTAAGGTGGGCTCTGGAAACACCATATATTTT. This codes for CASKVGSGNTIYF.